This TCR beta chain was identified during a study of blood T cell repertoires in COVID-19. Study-wide background: Whether acute or convalescent, the COVID-19 samples came from the United States, Italy and Spain. PBMCs, B-cell-depleted T cells, or T cells were the source of the cDNA or gDNA that made up the material.

Original handling: Amplification with reference gene primers provided the estimates of nucleated cell counts. Libraries were prepared by immunoSEQ multiplex PCR; TCRdb keeps only in-frame clonotypes and omits some of them. The V and J calls and clone size were taken over from that table, and D and trimming were inferred from the DNA. The sample holds roughly 92,000 clones, around nine tenths seen once. The sample was peripheral blood. The sequence came from a woman over 75 with acute or convalescent COVID-19.

As DNA, the CDR3 is TGTGCCAGCAGCGGGCCCGGCGGAGGCAAAACCATATATTTT. Its translation: CASSGPGGGKTIYF. The V gene is TRBV9, the J gene TRBJ1-3; no clear D gene. CDR3 length: 14 amino acids. Trimming removed 3 bases at V and 10 bases at J, with 17 bases between. CDR1 and CDR2 from the germline V gene are SGDLS and YYNGEE.